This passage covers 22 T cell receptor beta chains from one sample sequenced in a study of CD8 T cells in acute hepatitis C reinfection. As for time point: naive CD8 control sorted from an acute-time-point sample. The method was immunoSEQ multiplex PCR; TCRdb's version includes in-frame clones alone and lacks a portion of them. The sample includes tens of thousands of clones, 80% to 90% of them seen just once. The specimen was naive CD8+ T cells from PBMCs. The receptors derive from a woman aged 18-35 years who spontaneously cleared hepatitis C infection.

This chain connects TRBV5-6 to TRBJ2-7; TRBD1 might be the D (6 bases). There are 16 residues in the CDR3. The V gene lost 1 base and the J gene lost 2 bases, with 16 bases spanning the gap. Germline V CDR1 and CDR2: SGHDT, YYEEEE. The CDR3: CASSLFLGQRPYEQYF. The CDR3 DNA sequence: TGTGCCAGCAGCTTGTTCTTAGGACAGCGGCCCTACGAGCAGTACTTC. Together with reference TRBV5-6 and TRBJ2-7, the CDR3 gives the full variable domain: DAGVTQSPTHLIKTRGQQVTLRCSPKSGHDTVSWYQQALGQGPQFIFQYYEEEERQRGNFPDRFSGHQFPNYSSELNVNALLLGDSALYLCASSLFLGQRPYEQYFGPGTRLTVT.

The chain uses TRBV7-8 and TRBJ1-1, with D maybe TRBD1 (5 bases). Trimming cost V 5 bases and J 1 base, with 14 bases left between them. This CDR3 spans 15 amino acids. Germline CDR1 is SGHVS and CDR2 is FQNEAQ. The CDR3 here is CASSQEGVGNTEAFF. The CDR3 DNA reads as TGTGCCAGCAGCCAAGAAGGGGTGGGGAACACTGAAGCTTTCTTT.

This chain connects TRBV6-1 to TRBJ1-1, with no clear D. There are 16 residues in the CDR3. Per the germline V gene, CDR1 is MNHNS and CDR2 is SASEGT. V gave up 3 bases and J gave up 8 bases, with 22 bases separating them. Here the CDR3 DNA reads TGTGCCAGCAGTGAGGCGCCTCAGTCCATTCTAGTAGAAGCTTTCTTT. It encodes CASSEAPQSILVEAFF.

For the CDR3, the DNA is TGTGCTAGTGGTTTGTCCTTTGAGCAGTTCTTC. Encoded protein: CASGLSFEQFF. The chain carries TRBV12-5 and TRBJ2-1; D call uncertain. This CDR3 has 11 residues. Trimming stripped 2 bases from V and 9 bases from J, with 5 bases between. Per the germline V gene, CDR1 is LGHNT and CDR2 is FRNRAP.

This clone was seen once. DNA of the CDR3: TGTGCCAGCAGTCCCTTGGGACAGCACTATGGCTACACCTTC. It specifies CASSPLGQHYGYTF. V and J are TRBV27 and TRBJ1-2, with 7 nucleotides matching TRBD1. V shed 5 bases and J 3 bases; nucleotides not matched to a gene: 6. Germline V lookup: CDR1 MNHEY, CDR2 SMNVEV (reference sequence). The CDR3 extends over 14 amino acids.

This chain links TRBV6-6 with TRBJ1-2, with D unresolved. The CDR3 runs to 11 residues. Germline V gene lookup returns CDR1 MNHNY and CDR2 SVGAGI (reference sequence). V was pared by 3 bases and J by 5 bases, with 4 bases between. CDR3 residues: CASSYIYGYTF. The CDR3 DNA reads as TGTGCCAGCAGTTATATTTATGGCTACACCTTC.

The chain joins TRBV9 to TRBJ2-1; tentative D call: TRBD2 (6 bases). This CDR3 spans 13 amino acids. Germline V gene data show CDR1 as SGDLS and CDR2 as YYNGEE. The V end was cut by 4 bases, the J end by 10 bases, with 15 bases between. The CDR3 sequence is CASSPGPGDEQFF. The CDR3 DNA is TGTGCCAGCAGCCCTGGGCCGGGGGACGAGCAGTTCTTC.

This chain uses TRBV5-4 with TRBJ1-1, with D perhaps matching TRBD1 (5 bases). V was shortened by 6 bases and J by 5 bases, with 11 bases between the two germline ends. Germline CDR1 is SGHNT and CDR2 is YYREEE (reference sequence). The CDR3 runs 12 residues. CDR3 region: CASTGRGTEAFF. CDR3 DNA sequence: TGTGCCAGCACCGGGCGGGGGACTGAAGCTTTCTTT.

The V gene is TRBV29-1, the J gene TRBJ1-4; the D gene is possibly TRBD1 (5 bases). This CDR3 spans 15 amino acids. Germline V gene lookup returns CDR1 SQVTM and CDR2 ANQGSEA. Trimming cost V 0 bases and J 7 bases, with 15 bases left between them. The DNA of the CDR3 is TGCAGCGTTGAAGACGTTCGACAGACGCCTGAAAAACTGTTTTTT. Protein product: CSVEDVRQTPEKLFF. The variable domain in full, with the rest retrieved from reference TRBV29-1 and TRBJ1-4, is SAVISQKPSRDICQRGTSLTIQCQVDSQVTMMFWYRQQPGQSLTLIATANQGSEATYESGFVIDKFPISRPNLTFSTLTVSNMSPEDSSIYLCSVEDVRQTPEKLFFGSGTQLSVL.

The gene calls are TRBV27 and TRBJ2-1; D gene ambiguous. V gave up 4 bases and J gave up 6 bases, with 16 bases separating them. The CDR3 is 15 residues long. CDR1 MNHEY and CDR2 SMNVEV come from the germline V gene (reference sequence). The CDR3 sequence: CASSSPPGVRNEQFF. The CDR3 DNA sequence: TGTGCCAGCAGTTCACCTCCTGGGGTCCGCAATGAGCAGTTCTTC.

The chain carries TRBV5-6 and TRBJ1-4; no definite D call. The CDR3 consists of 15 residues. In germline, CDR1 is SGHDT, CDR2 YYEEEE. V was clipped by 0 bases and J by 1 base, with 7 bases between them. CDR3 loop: CASSLDSKTNEKLFF. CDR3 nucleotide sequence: TGTGCCAGCAGCTTGGATTCTAAAACTAATGAAAAACTGTTTTTT.

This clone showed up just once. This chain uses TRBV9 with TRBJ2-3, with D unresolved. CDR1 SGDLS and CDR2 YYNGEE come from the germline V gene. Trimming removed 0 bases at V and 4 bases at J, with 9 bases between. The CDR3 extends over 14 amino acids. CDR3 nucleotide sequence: TGTGCCAGCAGCGTAGACAGTTACTCAGATACGCAGTATTTT. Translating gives CASSVDSYSDTQYF.

This chain's CDR3 is CASSQVLVSTDTQYF. As DNA, the CDR3 is TGCGCCAGCAGCCAAGTATTAGTCAGCACAGATACGCAGTATTTT. The J gene is TRBJ2-3, the V gene TRBV4-1; no clear D gene. There are 15 residues in the CDR3. V lost 1 base and J lost 0, with 8 bases in between. Germline CDR1 MGHRA, CDR2 YSYEKL.

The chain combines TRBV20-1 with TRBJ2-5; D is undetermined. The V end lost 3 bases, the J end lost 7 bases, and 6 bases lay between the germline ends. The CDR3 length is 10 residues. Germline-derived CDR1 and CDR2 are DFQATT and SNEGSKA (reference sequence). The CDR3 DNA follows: TGCAGTGCTAGCTATGGGACCCAGTACTTC. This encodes CSASYGTQYF.

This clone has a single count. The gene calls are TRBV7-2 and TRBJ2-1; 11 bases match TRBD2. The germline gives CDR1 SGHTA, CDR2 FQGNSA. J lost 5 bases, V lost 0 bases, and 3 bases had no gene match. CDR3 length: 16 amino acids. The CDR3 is CASSLAGTSGDNEQFF. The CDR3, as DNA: TGTGCCAGCAGCTTAGCCGGGACTAGCGGAGACAATGAGCAGTTCTTC.

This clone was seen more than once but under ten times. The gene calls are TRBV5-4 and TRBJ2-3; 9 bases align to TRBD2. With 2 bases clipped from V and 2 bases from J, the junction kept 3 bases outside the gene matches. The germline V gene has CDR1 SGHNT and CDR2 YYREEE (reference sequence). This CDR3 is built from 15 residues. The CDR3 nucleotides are TGTGCCAGCAGCTTTATAGCGGGAGCCACAGATACGCAGTATTTT. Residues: CASSFIAGATDTQYF. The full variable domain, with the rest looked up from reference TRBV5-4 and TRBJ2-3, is ETGVTQSPTHLIKTRGQQVTLRCSSQSGHNTVSWYQQALGQGPQFIFQYYREEENGRGNFPPRFSGLQFPNYSSELNVNALELDDSALYLCASSFIAGATDTQYFGPGTRLTVL.

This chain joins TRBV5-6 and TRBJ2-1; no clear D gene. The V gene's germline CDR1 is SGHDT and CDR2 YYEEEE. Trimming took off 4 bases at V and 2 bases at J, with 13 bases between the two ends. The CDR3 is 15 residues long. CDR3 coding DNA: TGTGCCAGCAGCACCAGACCACAACCCTACAATGAGCAGTTCTTC. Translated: CASSTRPQPYNEQFF.

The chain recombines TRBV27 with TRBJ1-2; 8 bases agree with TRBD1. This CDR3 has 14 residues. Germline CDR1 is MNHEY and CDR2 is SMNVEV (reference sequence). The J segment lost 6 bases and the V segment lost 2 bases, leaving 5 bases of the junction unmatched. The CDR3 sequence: CASSLGTGHDGYTF. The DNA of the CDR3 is TGTGCCAGCAGTTTAGGGACAGGACACGATGGCTACACCTTC.

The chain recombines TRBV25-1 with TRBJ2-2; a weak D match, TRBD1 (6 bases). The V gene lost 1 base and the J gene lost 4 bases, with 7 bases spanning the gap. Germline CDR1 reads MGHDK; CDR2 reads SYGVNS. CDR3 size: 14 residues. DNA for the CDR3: TGTGCCAGCAGTGAATTGACAGGCACCGGGGAGCTGTTTTTT. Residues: CASSELTGTGELFF.

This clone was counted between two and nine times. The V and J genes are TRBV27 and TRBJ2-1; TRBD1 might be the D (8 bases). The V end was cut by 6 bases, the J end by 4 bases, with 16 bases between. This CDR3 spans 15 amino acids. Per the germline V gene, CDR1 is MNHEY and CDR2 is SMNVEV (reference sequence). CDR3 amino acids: CASSLHRGGYNEQFF. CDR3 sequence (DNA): TGTGCCAGCAGCCTGCACAGGGGGGGGTACAATGAGCAGTTCTTC.

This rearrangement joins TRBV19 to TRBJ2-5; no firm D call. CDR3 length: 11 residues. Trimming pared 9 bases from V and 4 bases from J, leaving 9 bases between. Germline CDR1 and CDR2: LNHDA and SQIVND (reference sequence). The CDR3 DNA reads TGTGCCAGCAGGAGACGAGAGACCCAGTACTTC. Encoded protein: CASRRRETQYF.

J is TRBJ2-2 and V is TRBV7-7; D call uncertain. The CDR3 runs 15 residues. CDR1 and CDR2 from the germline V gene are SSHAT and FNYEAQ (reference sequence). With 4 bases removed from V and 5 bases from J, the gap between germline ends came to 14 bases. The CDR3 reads CASSSAVGNTGELFF. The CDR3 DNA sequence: TGTGCCAGCAGCTCAGCAGTGGGCAATACCGGGGAGCTGTTTTTT.